Listed below are T cell receptor beta chains from one sample, sequenced in a study of blood T cell repertoires in COVID-19. This table comes from immunoSEQ multiplex PCR, and its TCRdb copy is limited to in-frame clones, with some not included. In the table there are roughly 63,000 clones, 88% of which are singletons. Sequenced input: peripheral blood. Source of these receptors: a woman aged 50 to 60 with active or convalescent COVID-19. Both conserved end residues are part of each CDR3. The D gene is left open where the match is weak. Size tells how often a clone was seen (once, few, many) or the class of an expanded clone, and some rows leave it out.

size	V	D	J	DNA	CDR3
NA	TRBV11-1	NA	TRBJ2-1	TGTGCCAGCAGCTTAGCGGGAGTTTTAATTGATGAGCAGTTCTTC	CASSLAGVLIDEQFF
NA	TRBV19	TRBD1	TRBJ1-5	TGTGCCAGTAGTATAGTTTTGGCGGGAGGGGGCAGGAGACAGCCCCAGCATTTT	CASSIVLAGGGRRQPQHF
once	TRBV7-9	NA	TRBJ2-5	TGTGCCAGCAGCCCCATACCAGGGATGGAGGAGACCCAGTACTTC	CASSPIPGMEETQYF
NA	TRBV5-4	NA	TRBJ2-3	TGTGCCAGCAGCTTGTGGGGCGGGATAACTGGCACAGATACGCAGTATTTT	CASSLWGGITGTDTQYF
NA	TRBV3-1/TRBV3-2	TRBD2	TRBJ2-1	TGTGCCAGCAGCCGAACTAGCGGGAGTCGCCATGAGCAGTTCTTC	CASSRTSGSRHEQFF
NA	TRBV7-2	TRBD2	TRBJ2-3	TGTGCCAGCAGCTACCTCGGTGGGGGTAGCGGGACTACGCAGTATTTT	CASSYLGGGSGTTQYF
NA	TRBV10-1	NA	TRBJ2-5	TGCGCCAGCAGTGATACAGGGCTAGCGGAACAAGAGACCCAGTACTTC	CASSDTGLAEQETQYF
NA	TRBV19	NA	TRBJ2-7	TGTGCCAGTAGTCCCGTTGCCCTTGGACAGCCACCCTTCTACGAGCAGTACTTC	CASSPVALGQPPFYEQYF
NA	TRBV15	NA	TRBJ1-1	TGTGCCACCGGCAAAAGGGGGACTGAAGCTTTCTTT	CATGKRGTEAFF
NA	TRBV5-1	NA	TRBJ1-2	TGCGCCAGCAGCTTGGCCCCAGGGGATAACTATGGCTACACCTTC	CASSLAPGDNYGYTF
NA	TRBV6-5	NA	TRBJ2-3	TGTGCCAGCAGTTCAACGGGGACAGATACGCAGTATTTT	CASSSTGTDTQYF
NA	TRBV5-1	NA	TRBJ1-5	TGCGCCAGCAGCTTGTCCGACAGTTTCAATCAGCCCCAGCATTTT	CASSLSDSFNQPQHF
NA	TRBV7-8	NA	TRBJ2-5	TGTGCCAGCAGAAGGAGCCAAGAGACCCAGTACTTC	CASRRSQETQYF
NA	TRBV28	NA	TRBJ1-6	TGTGCCAGCAGTTTTGGGAGTTCACCCCTCCACTTT	CASSFGSSPLHF
once	TRBV4-1	TRBD2	TRBJ2-7	TGCGCCAGCAGCCAATCCAATTTTGGACTAGCGGGAGCTCTGGTGGAGCAGTACTTC	CASSQSNFGLAGALVEQYF
NA	TRBV16	NA	TRBJ1-1	TGTGCCAGCAGCCAATTCGTGCGGGCTTTCGGCACTGAAGCTTTCTTT	CASSQFVRAFGTEAFF
NA	TRBV5-6	NA	TRBJ2-1	TGTGCCAGCAGCTTTAGCGTGAGCTCCTACAATGAGCAGTTCTTC	CASSFSVSSYNEQFF
NA	TRBV18	NA	TRBJ2-7	TGTGCCAGCTCACCAACTTCGTGGTCCTACGAGCAGTACTTC	CASSPTSWSYEQYF
NA	TRBV6-5	TRBD1	TRBJ1-2	TGTGCCAGCAGCGAGGACAGGAACTATGGCTACACCTTC	CASSEDRNYGYTF
NA	TRBV10-2	TRBD2	TRBJ2-1	TGCGCCAGCAGCAATAGCGGGGGTGCTAGCTCCTACAATGAGCAGTTCTTC	CASSNSGGASSYNEQFF
NA	TRBV5-1	TRBD1	TRBJ1-2	TGCGCCAGCAGCCGGGACAGGGGGCCTCTTGGCTACACCTTC	CASSRDRGPLGYTF
NA	TRBV10-2	TRBD2	TRBJ2-1	TGCGCCAGCAGCGCGGGACTAGCGGGACTCTATGAGCAGTTCTTC	CASSAGLAGLYEQFF
NA	TRBV19	TRBD2	TRBJ2-5	TGTGCCAGTAGATCCACGGCGAGCGGGAGGGCCTTTGAGACCCAGTACTTC	CASRSTASGRAFETQYF
few	TRBV5-4	NA	TRBJ2-5	TGTGCCAGCAGCTGGCCCGACAGCCAAGAGACCCAGTACTTC	CASSWPDSQETQYF
NA	TRBV7-3	TRBD2	TRBJ2-1	TGTGCCAGCAGCCCAACTAGCGGGAGTACCGATGAGCAGTTCTTC	CASSPTSGSTDEQFF
NA	TRBV6-4	TRBD1	TRBJ2-6	TGTGCCAGCAGTGACGAGGGGCCAGGGGGCAATGGGGCCAACGTCCTGACTTTC	CASSDEGPGGNGANVLTF
NA	TRBV7-6	NA	TRBJ2-1	TGTGCCAGCAGCGCCCCTCTAGGTCATGAGCAGTTCTTC	CASSAPLGHEQFF
NA	TRBV27	TRBD2	TRBJ2-7	TGTGCCAGCAGTTCCGGGAGGGCCTACGAGCAGTACTTC	CASSSGRAYEQYF
once	TRBV19	NA	TRBJ1-3	TGTGCCAGTAGTATATACGAGGGCTCTGGAAACACCATATATTTT	CASSIYEGSGNTIYF
NA	TRBV6-5	NA	TRBJ1-1	TGTGCCAGCAGTATAACAGGGAACACTGAAGCTTTCTTT	CASSITGNTEAFF
NA	TRBV4-2	TRBD2	TRBJ2-5	TGTGCCAGCAGCCAAGAAGGGTGGTGGGGGGGCCAAGAGACCCAGTACTTC	CASSQEGWWGGQETQYF
once	TRBV6-1	TRBD2	TRBJ2-5	TGTGCCAGCAGTGAAGCAGGACTAGTCAAGACCCAGTACTTC	CASSEAGLVKTQYF
NA	TRBV13	NA	TRBJ2-1	TGTGCCAGCAGTTCCGTCGGGAGCTCCTACAATGAGCAGTTCTTC	CASSSVGSSYNEQFF
NA	TRBV9	TRBD2	TRBJ2-1	TGTGCCAGCAGCCCCCAGCCGGGACTAGCGACATACAATGAGCAGTTCTTC	CASSPQPGLATYNEQFF
once	TRBV4-1	TRBD1	TRBJ1-2	TGCGCCAGCAGCCTAACGACAGGGTCCGCAGGAGAGGGGGGCTACACCTTC	CASSLTTGSAGEGGYTF
few	TRBV30	NA	TRBJ2-7	TGTGCCTGGAGTAGCGGACAGTCCTACGAGCAGTACTTC	CAWSSGQSYEQYF
NA	TRBV9	NA	TRBJ2-3	TGTGCCAGCAGCGTATCAGGGAGCACAGATACGCAGTATTTT	CASSVSGSTDTQYF
NA	TRBV3-1/TRBV3-2	TRBD1	TRBJ1-5	TGTGCCAGCAGCCAAGCGGGACAGGGAAATCAGCCCCAGCATTTT	CASSQAGQGNQPQHF
NA	TRBV19	NA	TRBJ1-1	TGTGCCAGTAGCCTGACAGCGAACACTGAAGCTTTCTTT	CASSLTANTEAFF
once	TRBV9	NA	TRBJ2-7	TGTGCCAGCAGCGTAGGTCGGGGTTTACTCTACGAGCAGTACTTC	CASSVGRGLLYEQYF
hyperexpanded	TRBV12-3/TRBV12-4	NA	TRBJ1-2	TGTGCCAGCAGTTCCATCCGAGGCTATGGCTACACCTTC	CASSSIRGYGYTF
NA	TRBV28	NA	TRBJ2-7	TGTGCCAGCAGTTTTCAAACTTTCGGGTCGGTCTACGAGCAGTACTTC	CASSFQTFGSVYEQYF
NA	TRBV6-5	NA	TRBJ1-4	TGTGCCAGCAGTTCAAACACCAGGGTACAAGAAAAACTGTTTTTT	CASSSNTRVQEKLFF
NA	TRBV3-1/TRBV3-2	TRBD2	TRBJ2-1	TGTGCCAGCAGCCAAGCGGGGGGCAATGAGCAGTTCTTC	CASSQAGGNEQFF
few	TRBV27	TRBD1	TRBJ1-2	TGTGCCAGCAGTTTAGACCCTGTCGACAGGGTCTATGGCTACACCTTC	CASSLDPVDRVYGYTF
NA	TRBV2	TRBD1	TRBJ1-5	TGTGCCAGCAGTGAAGGGTATTATGGGACAGGGTCGGGGCGCAATCAGCCCCAGCATTTT	CASSEGYYGTGSGRNQPQHF
NA	TRBV19	TRBD1	TRBJ1-4	TGTGCCAGTAGGATACAGGGGGGACTTGCAACTAATGAAAAACTGTTTTTT	CASRIQGGLATNEKLFF
once	TRBV24-1	TRBD2	TRBJ2-2	TGTGCCACCAGTGATAACTACGGCGCGGGAGGGCCTATCGGGGAGCTGTTTTTT	CATSDNYGAGGPIGELFF
NA	TRBV9	TRBD2	TRBJ2-1	TGTGCCAGCAGCGTAGGAGGGACTAGCAAGTCCTATGAGCAGTTCTTC	CASSVGGTSKSYEQFF
NA	TRBV18	TRBD1	TRBJ1-5	TGTGCCAGCTCTCCCGGGACAGGGTTTCAGCCCCAGCATTTT	CASSPGTGFQPQHF
NA	TRBV30	NA	TRBJ2-3	TGTGCCTGGAGTGTGGGAGGCACAGATACGCAGTATTTT	CAWSVGGTDTQYF
NA	TRBV7-7	TRBD2	TRBJ2-3	TGTGCTAGCAGCTTAGCCCATAGGAGGGAGGGCCGAAAAGATACGCAGTATTTT	CASSLAHRREGRKDTQYF
NA	TRBV19	TRBD1	TRBJ2-1	TGTGCCTCCAGTAGCCGGCGACAGGGCAAATACAATGAGCAGTTCTTC	CASSSRRQGKYNEQFF
NA	TRBV27	NA	TRBJ1-2	TGTGCCAGCAGTATCAGAGGAAACTATGGCTACACCTTC	CASSIRGNYGYTF
once	TRBV10-1	NA	TRBJ2-7	TGCGCCAGCAGTGATGGATGGGAGCACTACGAGCAGTACTTC	CASSDGWEHYEQYF
NA	TRBV7-8	NA	TRBJ1-1	TGTGCCAGCAGCCTCAGAATGGCAGTTGAAGCTTTCTTT	CASSLRMAVEAFF